The 18 T cell receptor beta chains listed next were all sequenced from one sample in a study of cytomegalovirus exposure and HLA in healthy donors. Assay: immunoSEQ multiplex PCR; the TCRdb copy retains only in-frame clones and omits some. In the table there are some 45,000 clones, about 90% of which are singletons. The sequenced material came from PBMCs. The receptors were gathered from a man between 18 and 29 years old in good health and CMV-seronegative.

The gene calls are TRBV5-6 and TRBJ2-1, with 9 bases lining up with TRBD1. The ends lost 4 bases at V and 2 bases at J; junction bases unmatched: 4. The CDR3 is 15 residues long. The germline V gene encodes CDR1 SGHDT and CDR2 YYEEEE. The CDR3 coding sequence is TGTGCCAGCAGCCGGGACAGGGCGACCTACAATGAGCAGTTCTTC. It encodes CASSRDRATYNEQFF.

The V and J genes are TRBV6-5 and TRBJ2-5; 9 bases are a match to TRBD1. V gave up 5 bases and J gave up 2 bases; unmatched junction bases: 3. The CDR3 is 14 amino acids. Germline CDR1 and CDR2: MNHEY and SVGAGI. CDR3 in amino acids: CASSLTGGQETQYF. CDR3 DNA sequence: TGTGCCAGCAGTCTGACAGGGGGGCAAGAGACCCAGTACTTC.

The CDR3 loop is CATEQGANTGELFF. The CDR3 nucleotides are TGTGCCACCGAACAGGGAGCGAACACCGGGGAGCTGTTTTTT. This sequence joins TRBV9 and TRBJ2-2; the D gene is possibly TRBD1 (6 bases). The germline V gene encodes CDR1 SGDLS and CDR2 YYNGEE. This CDR3 has 14 amino acids. Trimming stripped 9 bases from V and 0 bases from J, with 12 bases between.

The gene calls are TRBV27 and TRBJ2-2, with D uncertain. This CDR3 has 14 amino acids. Germline V gene lookup returns CDR1 MNHEY and CDR2 SMNVEV (reference sequence). V shed 3 bases and J shed 1 base, with 6 bases lying between them. The DNA for the CDR3 is TGTGCCAGCAGTTTCAGAGGGAACACCGGGGAGCTGTTTTTT. This gives the protein CASSFRGNTGELFF.

The chain couples TRBV13 to TRBJ1-4, with 8 bases that match TRBD1. The CDR3 is 15 residues long. J lost 3 bases, V lost 5 bases, and 5 bases had no gene match. The V gene's germline CDR1 is PRHDT and CDR2 FYEKMQ (reference sequence). This CDR3 is CASSTRTGPNEKLFF. The CDR3 bases are TGTGCCAGCAGCACTCGGACAGGGCCTAATGAAAAACTGTTTTTT.

The chain employs TRBV7-6 and TRBJ2-7; the D gene is possibly TRBD1 (6 bases). Germline V gene data show CDR1 as SGHVS and CDR2 as FNYEAQ. The CDR3 spans 14 residues. The V end was cut by 6 bases, the J end by 1 base, with 13 bases between. CDR3 sequence: CASSPGTSSYEQYF. The CDR3, as DNA: TGTGCCAGCAGTCCCGGGACATCTTCCTACGAGCAGTACTTC.

The gene calls are TRBV11-3 and TRBJ2-2, with TRBD1 as a possible D gene (6 bases). The CDR3 spans 15 residues. Germline CDR1 reads SGHNT; CDR2 reads YENEEA. V lost 5 bases to trimming and J lost 8 bases, with 18 bases between them. DNA of the CDR3: TGTGCCAGCAGCCCAAGGGCAGGGGCGCGGGGGGAGCTGTTTTTT. Translation gives CASSPRAGARGELFF.

The V gene is TRBV11-2, the J gene TRBJ1-2; D is unresolved. Trimming pared 4 bases from V and 5 bases from J, leaving 11 bases between. From germline, CDR1 is SGHAT and CDR2 FQNNGV. The CDR3 is made up of 13 amino acids. The CDR3 DNA reads as TGTGCCAGCAGCTCGTCGGGTGTTTATGGCTACACCTTC. Translation gives CASSSSGVYGYTF.

V is TRBV27 and J is TRBJ2-1; 7 bases agree with TRBD1. V shed 4 bases and J 6 bases; nucleotides not matched to a gene: 6. From germline, CDR1 is MNHEY and CDR2 SMNVEV (reference sequence). This CDR3 has 14 amino acids. The CDR3 DNA is TGTGCCAGCAGTTACCAGGACAGGCTCAATGAGCAGTTCTTC. Its translation: CASSYQDRLNEQFF.

This clone was detected a few times. V and J are TRBV15 and TRBJ1-5, with D possibly being TRBD1 (5 bases). Germline values: CDR1 LNHNV, CDR2 YYDKDF (reference sequence). Trimming left V 8 bases short and J 3 bases short, with 20 bases between. The CDR3 is 16 residues long. The DNA for the CDR3 is TGTGCCACCGGCACCGGCGGGGCCGCCAACAATCAGCCCCAGCATTTT. Protein: CATGTGGAANNQPQHF.

Of note for this clone: Other DNA sequences in this specimen translate into the identical CDR3. The chain combines TRBV7-3 with TRBJ1-5; no definite D call. The V and J ends lost 3 bases and 3 bases respectively, with 6 bases between them. From germline, CDR1 is SGHTA and CDR2 FQGTGA. This CDR3 has 13 amino acids. Here the CDR3 reads CASSLGPNQPQHF. DNA of the CDR3: TGTGCCAGCAGCTTGGGCCCCAATCAGCCCCAGCATTTT.

This clone has a single count. J is TRBJ1-2 and V is TRBV19; TRBD1 matches 12 bases. V lost 7 bases, J lost 5 bases, and 8 bases stayed unmatched. Germline CDR1 and CDR2: LNHDA and SQIVND (reference sequence). The CDR3 runs 15 residues. CDR3 nucleotide sequence: TGTGCCAGTACCGTGGGACAGGGGGCTCTGTATGGCTACACCTTC. Its protein product is CASTVGQGALYGYTF.

CDR3 sequence (DNA): TGTGCCAGCAGCTTAGGGGAGGGCAGCCCGAGCTCTGGAAACACCATATATTTT. It encodes CASSLGEGSPSSGNTIYF. V is TRBV11-1 and J is TRBJ1-3; D gene ambiguous. CDR3 length: 18 amino acids. The germline V gene encodes CDR1 SGHAT and CDR2 FQDESV (reference sequence). Trimming shortened V by 1 base and J by 0 bases, and 16 bases separated the two germline ends.

The V gene is TRBV2, the J gene TRBJ2-1; TRBD1 is a possible D gene (5 bases). The ends were cut back, 1 base at V and 0 bases at J, with 16 bases in the middle. Germline V gene data show CDR1 as SNHLY and CDR2 as FYNNEI. This CDR3 is built from 18 residues. The CDR3 nucleotides are TGTGCCAGCAGTGAAGGGGCAGGGCCCTATAGCTCCTACAATGAGCAGTTCTTC. This sequence encodes CASSEGAGPYSSYNEQFF.

This clone is a singleton in its sample. This chain links TRBV5-6 with TRBJ2-2; D unclear. Trimming shortened V by 1 base and J by 5 bases, and 9 bases separated the two germline ends. This CDR3 region has 14 residues. The germline gives CDR1 SGHDT, CDR2 YYEEEE. CDR3 DNA sequence: TGTGCCAGCAGCTTGCCAGGATTAACCGGGGAGCTGTTTTTT. Residues: CASSLPGLTGELFF.

This chain uses TRBV5-1 with TRBJ1-1, with 7 bases identical to TRBD1. Germline CDR1 is SGHRS and CDR2 is YFSETQ. V trimming: 0 bases; J trimming: 6 bases; junction bases outside the gene matches: 14. The CDR3 runs to 17 residues. CDR3 sequence: CASSLGVNRGLFAEAFF. The CDR3 DNA reads as TGCGCCAGCAGCTTGGGGGTAAACAGGGGATTATTCGCTGAAGCTTTCTTT.

The V and J genes are TRBV7-6 and TRBJ2-1; D possibly corresponds to TRBD2 (6 bases). V was clipped by 5 bases and J by 4 bases, with 12 bases between them. Germline lookup yields CDR1 SGHVS and CDR2 FNYEAQ. The CDR3 sequence is 14 residues long. The CDR3 sequence: CASSASAGYNEQFF. In DNA form, the CDR3 reads TGTGCCAGCAGCGCTAGCGCTGGATACAATGAGCAGTTCTTC.

The chain combines TRBV11-2 with TRBJ2-5, with 9 bases that match TRBD2. The CDR3 is 15 amino acids. CDR1 is SGHAT, CDR2 FQNNGV, per germline. J was trimmed by 2 bases and V by 1 base; bases with no gene match: 2. CDR3 in DNA: TGTGCCAGCAGCTTAGCTCTAGCGGGGCAAGAGACCCAGTACTTC. Its protein product is CASSLALAGQETQYF.